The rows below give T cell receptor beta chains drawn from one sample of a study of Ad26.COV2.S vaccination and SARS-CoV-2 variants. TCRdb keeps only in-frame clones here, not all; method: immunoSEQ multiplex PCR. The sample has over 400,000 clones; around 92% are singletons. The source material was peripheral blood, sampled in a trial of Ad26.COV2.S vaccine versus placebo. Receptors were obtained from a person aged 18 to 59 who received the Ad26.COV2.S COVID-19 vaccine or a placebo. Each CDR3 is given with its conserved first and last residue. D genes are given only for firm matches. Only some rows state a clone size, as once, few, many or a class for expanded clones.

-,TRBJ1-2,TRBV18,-,CASSPPLTGAYGYTF,TGTGCCAGCTCACCACCGCTGACAGGAGCCTATGGCTACACCTTC
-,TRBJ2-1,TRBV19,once,CASSIGNWVVQFF,TGTGCCAGTAGTATCGGCAACTGGGTAGTGCAGTTCTTC
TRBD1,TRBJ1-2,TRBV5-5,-,CASSAGTGGYYGYTF,TGTGCCAGCAGCGCCGGGACAGGCGGGTACTATGGCTACACCTTC
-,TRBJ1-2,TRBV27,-,CASSFSLRSGGYTF,TGTGCCAGCAGTTTCTCTTTAAGGTCGGGGGGCTACACCTTC
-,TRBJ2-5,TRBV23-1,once,CAARETQYF,TGCGCAGCAAGGGAGACCCAGTACTTC
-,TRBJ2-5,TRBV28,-,CASSFSGAIFVETQYF,TGTGCCAGCAGTTTTTCGGGGGCCATTTTTGTTGAGACCCAGTACTTC
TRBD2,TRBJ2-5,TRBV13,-,CASSSPGLAGGPQETQYF,TGTGCCAGCAGCTCCCCGGGACTAGCGGGGGGACCTCAAGAGACCCAGTACTTC
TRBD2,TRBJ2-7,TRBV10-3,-,CAISDAGGSYEQYF,TGTGCCATCAGTGACGCGGGGGGGTCCTACGAGCAGTACTTC
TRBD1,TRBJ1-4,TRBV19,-,CASRSGTVSDEKLFF,TGTGCCAGTAGATCCGGGACAGTTTCGGATGAAAAACTGTTTTTT
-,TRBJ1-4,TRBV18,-,CASSPITGLNEKLFF,TGTGCCAGCTCACCAATTACAGGACTTAATGAAAAACTGTTTTTT
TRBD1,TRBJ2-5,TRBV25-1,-,CASSEIGTGYETQYF,TGTGCCAGCAGCGAAATCGGGACAGGGTACGAGACCCAGTACTTC
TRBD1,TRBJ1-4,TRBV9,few,CASSGTGTGSEKLFF,TGTGCCAGCAGCGGGACCGGGACAGGGTCCGAAAAACTGTTTTTT
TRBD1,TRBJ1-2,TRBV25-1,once,CASEGAGQDHSGDYGYTF,TGTGCCAGCGAGGGGGCCGGACAGGACCATTCGGGGGACTATGGCTACACCTTC
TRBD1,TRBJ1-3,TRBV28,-,CASSKGGVGNTIYF,TGTGCCAGCAGTAAAGGGGGCGTCGGAAACACCATATATTTT
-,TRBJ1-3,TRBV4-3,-,CASSPGSSGNTIYF,TGCGCCAGCAGCCCTGGGAGCTCTGGAAACACCATATATTTT
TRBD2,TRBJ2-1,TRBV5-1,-,CASSPGLARYNEQFF,TGCGCCAGCAGCCCGGGACTAGCGCGGTACAATGAGCAGTTCTTC
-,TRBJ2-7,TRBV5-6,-,CASSLVIGNYEQYF,TGTGCCAGCAGCTTGGTTATAGGGAACTACGAGCAGTACTTC
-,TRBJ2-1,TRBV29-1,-,CSVEERTYNEQFF,TGCAGCGTTGAAGAGAGGACCTACAATGAGCAGTTCTTC
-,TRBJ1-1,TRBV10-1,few,CASSDVLNTEAFF,TGCGCCAGCAGTGATGTCTTGAACACTGAAGCTTTCTTT
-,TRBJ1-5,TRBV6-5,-,CASRRRGGEPQHF,TGTGCCAGCAGACGCAGGGGCGGGGAGCCCCAGCATTTT
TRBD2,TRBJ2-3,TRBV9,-,CASSVATSGGGDTQYF,TGTGCCAGCAGCGTAGCTACTAGCGGGGGTGGGGATACGCAGTATTTT
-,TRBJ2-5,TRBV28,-,CASSSPLETQYF,TGTGCCAGCAGTTCACCCTTGGAGACCCAGTACTTC
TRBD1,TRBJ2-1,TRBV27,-,CASSLAGGDYNEQFF,TGTGCCAGCAGTTTAGCAGGGGGTGACTACAATGAGCAGTTCTTC
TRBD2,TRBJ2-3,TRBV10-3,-,CAIRYSGGHTDTQYF,TGTGCCATCAGATATAGCGGGGGCCACACAGATACGCAGTATTTT
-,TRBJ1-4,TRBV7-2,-,CASSWQPGEKLFF,TGTGCCAGCAGCTGGCAACCAGGCGAAAAACTGTTTTTT
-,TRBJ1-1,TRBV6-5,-,CASSSRIEAFF,TGTGCCAGCAGTTCACGGATTGAAGCTTTCTTT
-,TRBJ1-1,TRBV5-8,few,CASLRAGRNTEAFF,TGTGCCAGCCTCAGGGCCGGCCGGAACACTGAAGCTTTCTTT
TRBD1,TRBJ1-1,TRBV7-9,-,CASSSTGETEAFF,TGTGCCAGCAGCTCGACAGGGGAAACTGAAGCTTTCTTT
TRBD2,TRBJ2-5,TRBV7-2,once,CASNLAGTTDETQYF,TGTGCCAGCAACCTAGCGGGAACGACGGATGAGACCCAGTACTTC
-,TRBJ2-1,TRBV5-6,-,CASTAGRTYNEQFF,TGTGCCAGCACCGCGGGACGGACCTACAATGAGCAGTTCTTC
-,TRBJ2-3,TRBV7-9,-,CASSLAGTSPLTDTQYF,TGTGCCAGCAGCTTAGCTGGGACTTCCCCCCTCACAGATACGCAGTATTTT
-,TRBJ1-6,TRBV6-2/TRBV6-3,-,CASSYTDRYNSPLHF,TGTGCCAGCAGTTATACGGACAGATATAATTCACCCCTCCACTTT
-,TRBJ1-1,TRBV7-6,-,CASSLAGLMNTEAFF,TGTGCCAGCAGCTTAGCGGGACTTATGAACACTGAAGCTTTCTTT
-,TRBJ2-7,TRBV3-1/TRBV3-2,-,CASSQTRSRGPYEQYF,TGTGCCAGCAGCCAAACCAGAAGTCGGGGTCCCTACGAGCAGTACTTC
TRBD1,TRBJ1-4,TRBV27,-,CASSPYPTGMNEKLFF,TGTGCCAGCAGTCCATACCCGACAGGGATGAATGAAAAACTGTTTTTT
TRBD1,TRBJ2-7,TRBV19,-,CASSPSDRARSEQYF,TGTGCCAGTAGTCCATCGGACAGGGCACGGTCCGAGCAGTACTTC
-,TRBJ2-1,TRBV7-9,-,CASSHGEGMGANEQFF,TGTGCCAGCAGCCATGGTGAAGGGATGGGGGCCAATGAGCAGTTCTTC
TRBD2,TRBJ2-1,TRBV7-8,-,CASSLHPSRLAGGEQFF,TGTGCCAGCAGCTTACACCCCTCGCGTCTAGCGGGGGGTGAGCAGTTCTTC
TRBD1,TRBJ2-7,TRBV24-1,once,CATSDWDSYEQYF,TGTGCCACCAGTGATTGGGACAGCTACGAGCAGTACTTC
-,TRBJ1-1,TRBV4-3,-,CASSQAYRGDTEAFF,TGCGCCAGCAGCCAAGCCTACCGGGGGGACACTGAAGCTTTCTTT
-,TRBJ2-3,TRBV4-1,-,CASSQVVTASTDTQYF,TGCGCCAGCAGCCAGGTCGTGACAGCTAGCACAGATACGCAGTATTTT